A single sample is the source of the 22 T cell receptor beta chains below, sequenced in a study of control samples from healthy donors and cancer patients. Sequenced by immunoSEQ multiplex PCR; TCRdb stores in-frame clones only, minus some. This table has some 140,000 clones, over 85% appearing once. Sequenced: blood. These receptors were obtained from a man aged 25-45 years in good health.

The chain uses TRBV19 and TRBJ1-1; the match to TRBD1 covers 7 bases. After removal of 1 base from V and 6 bases from J, the junction contained 5 bases not matched to a gene. The CDR3 is 14 amino acids. The V gene's germline CDR1 is LNHDA and CDR2 SQIVND (reference sequence). CDR3: CASSIVGRGAEAFF. The CDR3 DNA is TGTGCCAGTAGTATAGTAGGCAGGGGGGCTGAAGCTTTCTTT.

The chain links TRBV13 to TRBJ2-7, with D possibly matching TRBD1 (5 bases). CDR3 length equals 13 residues. V was shortened by 5 bases and J by 3 bases, with 11 bases between the two germline ends. The germline V gene encodes CDR1 PRHDT and CDR2 FYEKMQ (reference sequence). The DNA for the CDR3 is TGTGCCAGCAGCGCCGAAGGGGACTACGAGCAGTACTTC. Its protein product is CASSAEGDYEQYF.

This chain uses TRBV19 with TRBJ1-3; possible D gene TRBD1, 6 bases. The CDR3 runs to 16 residues. The germline CDR1 and CDR2 sequences are LNHDA and SQIVND (reference sequence). V lost 5 bases, J lost 2 bases, and 16 bases lay in between. This CDR3 reads CASSPTQGSPGNTIYF. The DNA for the CDR3 is TGTGCCAGTAGTCCCACACAGGGAAGTCCTGGAAACACCATATATTTT.

The CDR3 DNA reads as TGTGCCAGCCGGGAGCCACGCTTGAGCAATCAGCCCCAGCATTTT. It encodes CASREPRLSNQPQHF. The V gene is TRBV2, the J gene TRBJ1-5; D is ambiguous. This CDR3 region has 15 residues. V lost 8 bases and J 1 base, leaving 15 bases between the germline ends. Per the germline V gene, CDR1 is SNHLY and CDR2 is FYNNEI.

This sequence joins TRBV27 and TRBJ2-7; TRBD2 aligns across 10 bases. V lost 3 bases to trimming and J lost 4 bases; unmatched junction nucleotides: 6. Germline CDR1 reads MNHEY; CDR2 reads SMNVEV (reference sequence). CDR3 length: 15 residues. CDR3 sequence reads: CASSLEREGRYEQYF. The CDR3 DNA reads TGTGCCAGCAGTTTGGAGCGGGAGGGCCGTTACGAGCAGTACTTC.

The chain couples TRBV6-5 to TRBJ2-7; 7 nucleotides agree with TRBD1. J gave up 2 bases and V 6 bases, and 7 bases lay outside the gene matches. The CDR3 covers 14 residues. In germline, CDR1 is MNHEY, CDR2 SVGAGI. CDR3 amino acids: CASSLTDRAYEQYF. CDR3 nucleotides: TGTGCCAGCAGCTTAACAGACAGGGCCTACGAGCAGTACTTC.

The chain recombines TRBV10-3 with TRBJ1-2; tentative D call: TRBD1 (5 bases). CDR1 is ENHRY, CDR2 SYGVKD, per germline. This CDR3 spans 15 amino acids. Between the trimmed V and J ends, which lost 0 bases and 4 bases, there was a span of 12 bases. CDR3: CAISESGRDSYGYTF. CDR3 nucleotide sequence: TGTGCCATCAGTGAGTCGGGGCGGGACTCCTATGGCTACACCTTC.

The V and J genes are TRBV28 and TRBJ2-7; perhaps TRBD2 as D (6 bases). CDR1 MDHEN and CDR2 SYDVKM come from the germline V gene. The CDR3 totals 12 residues. V was pared by 4 bases and J by 6 bases, with 10 bases between. This CDR3 is CASSWTIREQYF. The CDR3 DNA reads as TGTGCCAGCAGTTGGACTATCCGCGAGCAGTACTTC.

The rearrangement links TRBV15 to TRBJ1-5; maybe TRBD1 (5 bases). Germline CDR1 and CDR2: LNHNV and YYDKDF (reference sequence). The CDR3 has 15 amino acids. V dropped 0 bases and J dropped 1 base, with 7 bases sitting between them. The CDR3 is CATSRDRGSNQPQHF. The CDR3 region has the DNA TGTGCCACCAGCAGAGATCGGGGCAGCAATCAGCCCCAGCATTTT.

As DNA, the CDR3 is TGTGCCAGCAGCCCCCTGGGACAGGGTAAGGCTGAAGCTTTCTTT. Its translation is CASSPLGQGKAEAFF. V is TRBV14 and J is TRBJ1-1, with TRBD1 matching over 9 bases. V lost 4 bases and J lost 6; bases outside the gene matches: 9. The CDR3 runs to 15 residues. Germline V gene data show CDR1 as SGHDN and CDR2 as FVKESK.

The V call is TRBV29-1, the J call TRBJ1-5; weak D call: TRBD1 (6 bases). Trimming took 5 bases from V and 0 from J, leaving 14 bases between them. This CDR3 is 15 amino acids long. Germline V lookup: CDR1 SQVTM, CDR2 ANQGSEA. DNA for the CDR3: TGCAGCGTTTTGGACAGTACCCATAGCAATCAGCCCCAGCATTTT. It translates to CSVLDSTHSNQPQHF.

In regard to this clone: The identical CDR3 is also encoded by other nucleotide sequences in the sample. J is TRBJ1-5 and V is TRBV5-8; 11 bases match TRBD1. The CDR3 extends over 15 amino acids. Germline CDR1 and CDR2: SGHTS and YDEGEE. V dropped 8 bases and J dropped 6; count of bases not matched to a gene: 10. The CDR3 region is CASSPDRGRTQPQHF. For the CDR3, the DNA is TGTGCCAGTAGCCCGGACAGGGGGCGTACTCAGCCCCAGCATTTT.

The V and J genes are TRBV28 and TRBJ1-2, with D maybe TRBD1 (5 bases). This CDR3 has 12 amino acids. With 6 bases removed from V and 5 bases from J, the gap between germline ends came to 10 bases. Germline V gene sequence: CDR1 MDHEN, CDR2 SYDVKM. The CDR3 region is CASRADRYGYTF. The CDR3 nucleotides are TGTGCCAGCAGAGCAGACAGATATGGCTACACCTTC.

This chain connects TRBV28 to TRBJ2-7, with D hard to call. Germline V lookup: CDR1 MDHEN, CDR2 SYDVKM. The CDR3 sequence is 11 residues long. V was cut by 6 bases and J by 2 bases, with 5 bases left in between. The CDR3 is CASRTPYEQYF. The DNA of the CDR3 is TGTGCCAGCAGAACACCCTACGAGCAGTACTTC.

The rearrangement joins TRBV10-3 to TRBJ1-3; tentative D call: TRBD1 (5 bases). The CDR3 has 12 residues. The germline CDR1 and CDR2 sequences are ENHRY and SYGVKD. Deletions cut 8 bases from V and 3 bases from J, with 8 bases between. The CDR3 DNA follows: TGTGCCATCTTGAGGGGTGGAAACACCATATATTTT. It yields the protein CAILRGGNTIYF.

The V and J genes are TRBV5-1 and TRBJ2-5, with D maybe TRBD2 (6 bases). V shed 4 bases and J shed 2 bases, with 6 bases lying between them. The CDR3 consists of 12 residues. CDR1 is SGHRS, CDR2 YFSETQ, per germline. The CDR3 coding sequence is TGCGCCAGCAGCCGGGGGCAAGAGACCCAGTACTTC. Translating it yields CASSRGQETQYF. The complete variable domain, with remaining parts taken from reference TRBV5-1 and TRBJ2-5, reads KAGVTQTPRYLIKTRGQQVTLSCSPISGHRSVSWYQQTPGQGLQFLFEYFSETQRNKGNFPGRFSGRQFSNSRSEMNVSTLELGDSALYLCASSRGQETQYFGPGTRLLVL.

This rearrangement joins TRBV6-5 to TRBJ1-2, with TRBD1 matching over 10 bases. The CDR3 has 14 amino acids. Losses at the gene ends were 7 bases for V and 8 bases for J; bases not matched to a gene: 10. Germline V gene sequence: CDR1 MNHEY, CDR2 SVGAGI. The CDR3: CASKLGQGEFGYTF. The CDR3 DNA is TGTGCCAGCAAATTAGGACAGGGGGAGTTCGGCTACACCTTC.

The chain links TRBV6-1 to TRBJ2-1; possible D gene TRBD2, 6 bases. V dropped 3 bases and J dropped 6 bases, with 9 bases sitting between them. Per the germline V gene, CDR1 is MNHNS and CDR2 is SASEGT. This CDR3 contains 13 residues. The CDR3 reads CASSEGTGNEQFF. The CDR3, as DNA: TGTGCCAGCAGTGAGGGGACTGGCAATGAGCAGTTCTTC.

The chain carries TRBV25-1 and TRBJ1-1; 7 bases match TRBD1. The ends lost 3 bases at V and 2 bases at J; junction bases unmatched: 3. Germline V gene sequence: CDR1 MGHDK, CDR2 SYGVNS. The CDR3 contains 14 residues. In DNA form, the CDR3 reads TGTGCCAGCAGTGACTGGGACAGCAACACTGAAGCTTTCTTT. The encoded protein is CASSDWDSNTEAFF.

The chain combines TRBV5-4 with TRBJ2-5, with TRBD1 matching over 8 bases. Losses at the gene ends were 0 bases for V and 2 bases for J; bases not matched to a gene: 0. This CDR3 contains 14 residues. Germline V gene lookup returns CDR1 SGHNT and CDR2 YYREEE (reference sequence). CDR3 coding DNA: TGTGCCAGCAGCTTGGGGACAGGGCAAGAGACCCAGTACTTC. Translation gives CASSLGTGQETQYF.

The CDR3 reads CASSYEFPEQFF. The CDR3 bases are TGTGCCAGCTCCTACGAATTTCCTGAGCAGTTCTTC. This chain connects TRBV18 to TRBJ2-1; D uncertain. The length of the CDR3 is 12 residues. From germline, CDR1 is KGHSH and CDR2 LQKENI. The germline V and J ends were trimmed by 6 bases and 9 bases, with 12 bases remaining between them.

This clone occurred once. The chain couples TRBV2 to TRBJ1-5; the match to TRBD1 covers 7 bases. This CDR3 region has 14 residues. Germline assignment: CDR1 SNHLY and CDR2 FYNNEI. V lost 7 bases, J lost 5 bases, and 8 bases stayed unmatched. The CDR3 loop is CASKGGGRDQPQHF. In nucleotides, the CDR3 is TGTGCCAGCAAAGGAGGGGGCCGGGATCAGCCCCAGCATTTT.